This TCR beta chain stems from a study of Ad26.COV2.S vaccination and SARS-CoV-2 variants. Findings of the study overall: Whether participants received vaccine or placebo, their non-spike TCR breadth was similar.

The protocol was immunoSEQ multiplex PCR, while the TCRdb copy is restricted to in-frame clones and leaves out a portion. The sample yields about 680,000 clones, roughly nine tenths seen once. A note on this clone: The antigen remains unidentified.

This CDR3 is 14 amino acids long. Germline V lookup: CDR1 PRHDT, CDR2 FYEKMQ (reference sequence). The V and J ends lost 5 bases and 5 bases respectively, with 14 bases between them. This sample's treatment: 19 received Ad26.COV2.S at low or high dose, single or two shots; 5 received placebo; per-sample allocation not given. After the first vaccine or placebo injection, samples were drawn on day 63. This clonotype was obtained from a person between 18 and 59 years old who received the Ad26.COV2.S COVID-19 vaccine or a placebo. The input for sequencing was peripheral blood, taken in a trial of Ad26.COV2.S vaccine versus placebo. This chain joins TRBV13 and TRBJ2-3; tentatively, D is TRBD1 or TRBD2 (5 bases each). As DNA, the CDR3 is TGTGCCAGCAGCCCTAGAGGGGAGCGAGATACGCAGTATTTT. Amino acids: CASSPRGERDTQYF.